Below, 27 T cell receptor beta chains from the same sample are listed, as sequenced in a study of Graves' ophthalmopathy and Graves' hyperthyroidism. The sequenced template was RNA, covering the TCR beta CDR3 region. RT-PCR in the first round used HTBI primers; a second-round multiplex PCR followed. Each CDR3 protein is one row after TCRdb ran MiXCR on the multiplex PCR reads. The table lists about 660,000 distinct CDR3 sequences, just over 40% of them singletons. The sequencing input was peripheral blood. The source of these receptors is an adult man with Graves' ophthalmopathy.

Details on this clonotype: With a much larger clone just one base away, this may be a read error. As DNA, the CDR3 is TGTGCCAGCAGCACCCGACAGGGTTTGGGGTACATAGGAGCTTTCTTT. As protein: CASSTRQGLGYIGAFF. The chain combines TRBV7-2 with TRBJ1-1; 7 bases are shared with TRBD1. Trimming took 5 bases from V and 10 from J; bases not matched to a gene: 19. The CDR3 contains 16 residues. Germline assignment: CDR1 SGHTA and CDR2 FQGNSA.

V usage is TRBV25-1 and J usage is TRBJ1-1; D is possibly TRBD1 (6 bases). The V gene lost 5 bases and the J gene lost 13 bases, with 23 bases spanning the gap. This CDR3 has 14 amino acids. The germline gives CDR1 MGHDK, CDR2 SYGVNS. The CDR3 sequence: CASSFQQGQNSGFF. Written as DNA, the CDR3 is TGTGCCAGCAGTTTCCAACAAGGACAGAATAGTGGTTTCTTT.

Concerning this clonotype: Being one base from a much bigger clone, this may be a read error. The chain couples TRBV19 to TRBJ2-2; TRBD2 agrees at 8 bases. The CDR3 covers 16 residues. Germline CDR1 LNHDA, CDR2 SQIVND (reference sequence). V shed 3 bases, J shed 4 bases, and the junction held 7 bases outside the gene matches. CDR3 nucleotides: TGTGCCAGTAGTATCCGTCGGGCGGGAGGCACCGGGGAGCTGTTTTTT. The encoded protein is CASSIRRAGGTGELFF.

This chain connects TRBV15 to TRBJ1-2; D not certain. Trimming left V 3 bases short and J 4 bases short, with 15 bases between. This CDR3 has 15 residues. Germline CDR1 is LNHNV and CDR2 is YYDKDF (reference sequence). The CDR3 DNA sequence: TGTGCCACCAGCAGTTTAAATATTGGGTCCTATGGCTACACCTTC. It specifies CATSSLNIGSYGYTF.

This sequence joins TRBV25-1 and TRBJ2-7, with D perhaps matching TRBD1 (8 bases). V was pared by 8 bases and J by 7 bases, with 24 bases between. The CDR3 totals 15 residues. Germline V gives CDR1 MGHDK, CDR2 SYGVNS. The CDR3 region is CASHRGGDPYVEQYF. In DNA, the CDR3 is TGTGCCAGCCACAGGGGGGGGGATCCCTACGTAGAGCAGTACTTC.

This clonotype was recorded many times. This chain connects TRBV20-1 to TRBJ1-5, with TRBD1 as a possible D gene (5 bases). Germline CDR1 is DFQATT and CDR2 is SNEGSKA (reference sequence). Trimming cost V 3 bases and J 5 bases, with 11 bases left between them. There are 13 residues in the CDR3. The DNA of the CDR3 is TGCAGTGCTAGGGGGACTCAAGATCAGCCCCAGCATTTT. Its protein product is CSARGTQDQPQHF.

This clonotype showed up just a few times. The genes are TRBV20-1 and TRBJ1-2; D is perhaps TRBD1 (5 bases). Germline CDR1 DFQATT, CDR2 SNEGSKA (reference sequence). Trimming took 4 bases from V and 6 from J, leaving 15 bases between them. The CDR3 contains 13 residues. The CDR3 reads CSATDSSDHGYTF. The CDR3, as DNA: TGCAGTGCTACCGACAGCTCGGATCATGGCTACACCTTC.

This clonotype was recorded at least ten times. The chain combines TRBV24-1 with TRBJ1-6, with 7 bases fitting TRBD1. The CDR3 covers 13 residues. CDR1 KGHDR and CDR2 SFDVKD come from the germline V gene. Trimming took 12 bases from V and 7 from J; bases not matched to a gene: 8. CDR3 sequence reads: CADLTGANSPLHF. In nucleotides, the CDR3 is TGTGCCGACCTTACAGGGGCGAATTCACCCCTCCACTTT.

This clonotype has a count of ten or more. The gene calls are TRBV2 and TRBJ2-5; the match to TRBD2 covers 9 bases. Trimming removed 3 bases from V and 5 bases from J; junction bases left unmatched: 7. Germline CDR1 and CDR2: SNHLY and FYNNEI. CDR3 size: 15 residues. The CDR3 region has the DNA TGTGCCAGCAGTGAGGTTAGCGGGAGTTGGGAGACCCAGTACTTC. Translated: CASSEVSGSWETQYF.

This clonotype was seen ten or more times. The gene calls are TRBV7-8 and TRBJ2-7; 9 bases line up with TRBD2. This CDR3 region has 15 residues. The germline gives CDR1 SGHVS, CDR2 FQNEAQ. The V gene end was trimmed by 1 base and the J gene end by 3 bases; junction bases not matched to a gene: 4. Here the CDR3 DNA reads TGTGCCAGCAGCTTAGTAGCGGGAGAGGGCTACGAGCAGTACTTC. Its translation is CASSLVAGEGYEQYF.

The chain is built from TRBV11-2 and TRBJ1-1; the D gene is possibly TRBD1 (5 bases). Trimming left V 8 bases short and J 6 bases short, with 19 bases between. Germline-derived CDR1 and CDR2 are SGHAT and FQNNGV. The CDR3 consists of 14 residues. As DNA, the CDR3 is TGTGCCAGCGTTGAAGATATGGGGGTATCTGAAGCTTTCTTT. It is translated as CASVEDMGVSEAFF.

This clonotype was detected only a few times. The V gene is TRBV6-4, the J gene TRBJ1-6; 9 nucleotides line up with TRBD1. Germline lookup yields CDR1 MRHNA and CDR2 SNTAGT. The V gene end was trimmed by 4 bases and the J gene end by 7 bases; junction bases not matched to a gene: 5. This CDR3 comprises 15 residues. CDR3 nucleotides: TGTGCCAGCAGTGGGAGACAGGGGGAAAATTCACCCCTCCACTTT. Residues: CASSGRQGENSPLHF.

In its sample, this clonotype was seen a few times. The V gene is TRBV6-4, the J gene TRBJ2-2; the D is unclear. CDR1 MRHNA and CDR2 SNTAGT come from the germline V gene. V lost 3 bases, J lost 0 bases, and 8 bases lay in between. This CDR3 is 15 amino acids long. The CDR3 bases are TGTGCCAGCAGTGATTTTGGAACGAACACCGGGGAGCTGTTTTTT. Translation: CASSDFGTNTGELFF.

J is TRBJ2-3 and V is TRBV14; 9 bases fit TRBD2. Germline V gene data show CDR1 as SGHDN and CDR2 as FVKESK. V was pared by 4 bases and J by 1 base, with 3 bases of the junction left unmatched. This CDR3 spans 15 amino acids. CDR3 protein: CASSRRTSGTDTQYF. DNA for the CDR3: TGTGCCAGCAGCCGCCGGACTAGCGGCACAGATACGCAGTATTTT.

The sample holds many counts of this clonotype. The rearrangement links TRBV6-2 or TRBV6-3 to TRBJ1-2; unclear D gene. Germline V gives CDR1 MNHEY, CDR2 SVGEGT. With 6 bases removed from V and 0 bases from J, the gap between germline ends came to 8 bases. The CDR3 runs 13 residues. CDR3 protein: CASSKQTNYGYTF. CDR3 nucleotides: TGTGCCAGCAGCAAACAGACTAACTATGGCTACACCTTC.

The rearrangement uses TRBV9 and TRBJ1-4; a weak D match, TRBD1 (6 bases). The CDR3 has 16 residues. Germline V gives CDR1 SGDLS, CDR2 YYNGEE. V gave up 4 bases and J gave up 3 bases, with 16 bases separating them. The chain's CDR3 is CASSSPDRNPNEKLFF. DNA for the CDR3: TGTGCCAGCAGCTCACCTGACAGGAACCCTAATGAAAAACTGTTTTTT. The full variable domain, rest sourced from reference TRBV9 and TRBJ1-4, is DSGVTQTPKHLITATGQRVTLRCSPRSGDLSVYWYQQSLDQGLQFLIQYYNGEERAKGNILERFSAQQFPDLHSELNLSSLELGDSALYFCASSSPDRNPNEKLFFGSGTQLSVL.

This clonotype was detected only a few times. The V and J genes are TRBV4-1 and TRBJ2-3; TRBD2 is a possible D gene (5 bases). The CDR3 length is 13 residues. CDR1 is MGHRA, CDR2 YSYEKL, per germline. V was clipped by 1 base and J by 4 bases, with 6 bases between them. The CDR3 is CASSQGAADTQYF. For the CDR3, the DNA is TGCGCCAGCAGCCAAGGAGCGGCAGATACGCAGTATTTT.

The chain carries TRBV7-2 and TRBJ1-4, with 7 bases that match TRBD1. This CDR3 comprises 15 residues. The trim removed 8 bases at V and 8 bases at J, leaving 14 bases unmatched. Germline V lookup: CDR1 SGHTA, CDR2 FQGNSA. CDR3: CASSLQGQGEEKLFF. CDR3 in DNA: TGTGCCAGCTCCCTACAGGGCCAGGGGGAAGAAAAACTGTTTTTT.

The CDR3 region has the DNA TGTGCCAGCAGTATCGGTACCTCTGGAAACACCATATATTTT. Amino acids: CASSIGTSGNTIYF. V and J are TRBV9 and TRBJ1-3; D ambiguous. CDR1 and CDR2 (germline): SGDLS, YYNGEE. V lost 5 bases, J lost 0 bases, and 9 bases lay in between. The CDR3 totals 14 residues.

This clonotype occurred many times. The V and J genes are TRBV20-1 and TRBJ2-5; D may be TRBD2 (5 bases). The CDR3 totals 12 residues. Germline CDR1 reads DFQATT; CDR2 reads SNEGSKA (reference sequence). The V end lost 2 bases, the J end lost 5 bases, and 9 bases lay between the germline ends. Here the CDR3 reads CSARTGGETQYF. The CDR3 DNA is TGCAGTGCTAGAACCGGCGGGGAGACCCAGTACTTC.

The genes are TRBV4-3 and TRBJ1-1; 9 bases map to TRBD1. Trimming removed 1 base from V and 4 bases from J; junction bases left unmatched: 4. The CDR3 consists of 15 residues. Germline V gene sequence: CDR1 LGHNA, CDR2 YSLEER. DNA for the CDR3: TGCGCCAGCAGCCAAGGACAGGGGGGCGGCACTGAAGCTTTCTTT. Its protein is CASSQGQGGGTEAFF.

This chain joins TRBV7-8 and TRBJ2-1, with D tentatively TRBD1 (5 bases). CDR3 length: 13 amino acids. Germline CDR1 is SGHVS and CDR2 is FQNEAQ. V shed 5 bases and J shed 6 bases, with 11 bases lying between them. This CDR3 is CASSASGSNEQFF. CDR3 nucleotides: TGTGCCAGCAGCGCGTCAGGGTCCAATGAGCAGTTCTTC.

The count of this clonotype is one. The conserved closing phenylalanine or tryptophan is absent in this CDR3, likely reflecting a read error. The gene calls are TRBV4-3 and TRBJ1-4, with D possibly matching TRBD1 (5 bases). V lost 0 bases to trimming and J lost 3 bases, with 11 bases between them. The CDR3 is 16 residues long. Per germline, CDR1 LGHNA and CDR2 YSLEER. CDR3 sequence reads: CASSQDGGGPNEKLFL. CDR3 sequence (DNA): TGCGCCAGCAGCCAAGATGGGGGAGGCCCTAATGAAAAACTGTTTTTG.

This clonotype was observed once. One end of the junction does not line up with germline, which may come from a read error. The V call is TRBV7-2, the J call TRBJ2-5; TRBD1 is a possible D gene (6 bases). Germline V gene data show CDR1 as SGHTA and CDR2 as FQGNSA. The CDR3 contains 11 residues. The CDR3 spells CASSARGTPYF. In nucleotides, the CDR3 is TGTGCCAGCAGCGCGAGGGGGACCCCGTACTTC.

The chain has TRBV15 and TRBJ1-3, with D unclear. V shed 9 bases and J shed 2 bases, with 17 bases lying between them. Germline values: CDR1 LNHNV, CDR2 YYDKDF (reference sequence). This CDR3 comprises 15 residues. Here the CDR3 reads CATRRGSETGNTIYF. CDR3 nucleotides: TGTGCCACGAGACGTGGGTCCGAGACTGGAAACACCATATATTTT.

The chain uses TRBV7-6 and TRBJ1-1; D not certain. Germline V gene lookup returns CDR1 SGHVS and CDR2 FNYEAQ. There are 12 residues in the CDR3. CDR3 amino acids: CATEGMNTEAFF. The CDR3 DNA reads TGTGCTACAGAAGGAATGAACACTGAAGCTTTCTTT.

This clonotype occurred many times. The V and J genes are TRBV7-9 and TRBJ2-2; unclear D gene. Germline CDR1 is SEHNR and CDR2 is FQNEAQ (reference sequence). The CDR3 is 15 amino acids. V was pared by 5 bases and J by 3 bases, with 13 bases between. The CDR3 sequence is CASSKDVRDTGELFF. The DNA for the CDR3 is TGTGCCAGCAGCAAAGACGTTCGGGACACCGGGGAGCTGTTTTTT. Based on the CDR3 plus reference TRBV7-9 and TRBJ2-2, the full variable domain is DTGVSQNPRHKITKRGQNVTFRCDPISEHNRLYWYRQTLGQGPEFLTYFQNEAQLEKSRLLSDRFSAERPKGSFSTLEIQRTEQGDSAMYLCASSKDVRDTGELFFGEGSRLTVL.